This TCR beta chain stems from a study of blood T cell repertoires in COVID-19. The wider study: Samples representing acute and convalescent COVID-19 were sourced from the United States, Italy and Spain. Sources were T cells, B-cell-depleted T cells, or PBMCs; the material itself was cDNA or gDNA.

This clone was picked up many times. Germline loops: CDR1 SSHAT, CDR2 FNYEAQ (reference sequence). V shed 5 bases and J shed 4 bases, with 14 bases lying between them. The CDR3 is 15 residues long. Authors' data handling: Reference gene primer amplification in the assay estimated nucleated cell counts. Profiled with immunoSEQ multiplex PCR; TCRdb holds only in-frame clones, not every one. That table furnishes V, J and clone size, whereas the DNA furnished D and trimming. This table has about 250,000 clones, about 86% appearing once. The chain has TRBV7-7 and TRBJ2-2, with D unresolved. The TCR originated in a man aged 50 to 59 with active or convalescent COVID-19. Sequencing input: peripheral blood. The CDR3 DNA sequence: TGTGCCAGCAGCAGATCGTTGCAACTCACCGGGGAGCTGTTTTTT. Encoded protein: CASSRSLQLTGELFF.